A single sample is the source of the 9 T cell receptor beta chains below, sequenced in a study of response to subunit inactivated influenza vaccine (dated by TCRdb to the late 2010s). Library construction relied on RT-PCR. For sequencing, an Illumina HiSeq 2500 was employed. TCRdb reran the public reads through fastp at Q25 and MiXCR, keeping productive beta chains. Each CDR3 protein gets just one entry, which takes the most common genes and DNA from the rows behind it. The sample data list 150,000 to 200,000 distinct CDR3 sequences, and roughly 12% of these were observed just once. In total, the top ten clones hold about 29% of the sample. These data were likewise used in another study, on T cells expressing NK-cell markers. The second paper states: TCR beta cDNA libraries were prepared using 5'RACE template switching, which introduced a universal primer site and unique molecular identifiers.

The specimen comprised CD8+ T cells sorted from PBMCs, sampled 11 to 12 days after vaccination. These receptor sequences come from a man aged 45-65 years who received an inactivated influenza vaccine. Donor details come from another sample of the same person, matched by shared clones.

V usage is TRBV2 and J usage is TRBJ2-3; 9 positions match TRBD2. The CDR3 runs to 14 residues. The V gene's germline CDR1 is SNHLY and CDR2 FYNNEI. V gave up 8 bases and J gave up 4 bases; unmatched junction bases: 7. The CDR3 DNA reads as TGTGCCAGCTCGAAGCGGGGGGACGCAGATACGCAGTATTTT. Amino acid sequence: CASSKRGDADTQYF.

This chain joins TRBV4-2 and TRBJ2-5, with TRBD1 identical over 7 bases. Losses at the gene ends were 0 bases for V and 5 bases for J; bases not matched to a gene: 6. This CDR3 contains 15 residues. The germline CDR1 and CDR2 sequences are LGHNA and YNFKEQ. Here the CDR3 reads CASSQETGSLETQYF. The CDR3 DNA follows: TGTGCCAGCAGCCAAGAGACAGGGTCTTTGGAGACCCAGTACTTC.

This clonotype has only a few counts. The CDR3 coding sequence is TGTGCCAGCAGCCAATTCTCCGGGGGATCCTACGAGCAGTACTTC. It is translated as CASSQFSGGSYEQYF. This rearrangement joins TRBV3-1 to TRBJ2-7; D might be TRBD2 (6 bases). Germline values: CDR1 LGHDT, CDR2 YNNKEL (reference sequence). CDR3 length: 15 residues. With 2 bases removed from V and 1 base from J, the gap between germline ends came to 12 bases.

In this sample, this clonotype turned up a few times. V usage is TRBV7-9 and J usage is TRBJ2-1, with 7 bases lining up with TRBD1. V gave up 0 bases and J gave up 6 bases; unmatched junction bases: 8. CDR1 and CDR2 (germline): SEHNR, FQNEAQ (reference sequence). The CDR3 totals 16 residues. CDR3 DNA: TGTGCCAGCAGCTTAGCCAGGACAGGCAAGGGCAATGAGCAGTTCTTC. This translates into CASSLARTGKGNEQFF.

In nucleotides, the CDR3 is TGTGCCAGCAGCTTAGCGTTGCAGGGTTCCCACGAGCAGTACTTC. This encodes CASSLALQGSHEQYF. The V call is TRBV7-9, the J call TRBJ2-7; D possibly corresponds to TRBD1 (5 bases). The CDR3 is 15 amino acids. V lost 0 bases and J lost 5, with 14 bases in between. Germline V gene lookup returns CDR1 SEHNR and CDR2 FQNEAQ (reference sequence).

Only a few counts were recorded for this clonotype. V gene TRBV25-1 combines with J gene TRBJ1-1, with D unclear. Germline V gene data show CDR1 as MGHDK and CDR2 as SYGVNS. The V and J ends lost 3 bases and 5 bases respectively, with 4 bases between them. This CDR3 is built from 11 residues. CDR3 in DNA: TGTGCCAGCAGTGAGTCGACTGAAGCTTTCTTT. Translation: CASSESTEAFF.

This clonotype was observed a few times. The V and J genes are TRBV5-1 and TRBJ2-7, with D uncertain. V lost 4 bases, J lost 7 bases, and 21 bases lay in between. Germline V lookup: CDR1 SGHRS, CDR2 YFSETQ. CDR3 length: 15 amino acids. The CDR3 loop reads CASSIGSDPQREQYF. In nucleotides, the CDR3 is TGCGCCAGCAGCATAGGCTCGGACCCTCAACGGGAGCAGTACTTC.

The table lists this clonotype with a few counts. The J gene is TRBJ1-1, the V gene TRBV4-3; a possible D gene is TRBD1 (6 bases). The CDR3 covers 13 residues. Germline CDR1 reads LGHNA; CDR2 reads YSLEER. V gave up 5 bases and J gave up 6 bases, with 13 bases separating them. DNA of the CDR3: TGCGCCAGCAGCGCCTTCCCAGGGGCTGAAGCTTTCTTT. It encodes CASSAFPGAEAFF.

V and J are TRBV3-1 and TRBJ2-1; the match to TRBD2 covers 9 bases. CDR3 length: 15 residues. Germline lookup yields CDR1 LGHDT and CDR2 YNNKEL (reference sequence). V was pared by 4 bases and J by 6 bases, with 7 bases of the junction left unmatched. The CDR3 spells CASSRWRGGPNEQFF. As DNA, the CDR3 is TGTGCCAGCAGCCGCTGGCGGGGGGGACCCAATGAGCAGTTCTTC.